The clone carrying this T cell receptor beta chain was observed many times. Its antigen is currently unknown. This specimen belongs to a study of metastatic and nonmetastatic thyroid tumors. The overall study: Where malignant and benign thyroid patients were concerned, repertoires were compared across blood and tumor or nodule tissue. Findings and limits, study-wide: It was reportedly found that TCR beta diversity was significantly higher in malignant thyroid tumors than in benign nodules, a difference seen in both blood and tumor samples.

Every patient underwent thyroid surgery untreated. In the source study's methods: The authors used CDR3 differences across clinicopathological groups to build a distant-metastasis classifier for papillary thyroid cancer. MiXCR reprocessed the PCR reads for TCRdb. Clone size and V and J calls follow TCRdb, not the original study. The sample includes over 45,000 clones, 22% of them seen just once. Germline lookup yields CDR1 MGHRA and CDR2 YSYEKL. V was clipped by 0 bases and J by 0 bases, with 6 bases between them. CDR3 length equals 15 residues. Material for sequencing was blood. The clonotype originates from a male donor with papillary thyroid cancer or a benign thyroid nodule (not recorded which). Some clones in this sample may be carry-over from other donors' samples. The chain uses TRBV4-1 and TRBJ1-5; D gene ambiguous. The CDR3 nucleotides are TGCGCCAGCAGCCAAGACGGCGATAGCAATCAGCCCCAGCATTTT. Amino acid sequence: CASSQDGDSNQPQHF.